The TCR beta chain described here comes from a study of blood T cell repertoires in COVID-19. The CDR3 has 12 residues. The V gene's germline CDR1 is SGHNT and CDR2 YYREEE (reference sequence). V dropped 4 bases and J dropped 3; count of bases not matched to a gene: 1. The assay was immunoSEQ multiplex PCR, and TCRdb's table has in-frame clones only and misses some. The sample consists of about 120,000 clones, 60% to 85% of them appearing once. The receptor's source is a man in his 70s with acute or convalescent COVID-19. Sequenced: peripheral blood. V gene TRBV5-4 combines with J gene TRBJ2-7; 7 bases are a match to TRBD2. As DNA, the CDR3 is TGTGCCAGCAGCAGGGAGGGCTACGAGCAGTACTTC. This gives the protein CASSREGYEQYF.